These 7 T cell receptor beta chains were all obtained from the same sample, sequenced in a study of cytomegalovirus exposure and HLA in healthy donors. The PCR employed 60 Vbeta primers together with 13 Jbeta primers. Here immunoSEQ multiplex PCR was the method, and the copy in TCRdb shows in-frame clones only, minus some. The sample lists 150,000 to 200,000 clones, more than 70% occurring once. Sequenced sample: PBMCs. Source of these receptors: a girl under 18 in good health and CMV-seronegative.

This chain joins TRBV5-6 and TRBJ1-2, with 9 positions matching TRBD1. Germline values: CDR1 SGHDT, CDR2 YYEEEE. V gave up 5 bases and J gave up 8 bases; unmatched junction bases: 7. The CDR3 is 13 amino acids. The DNA of the CDR3 is TGTGCCAGCAGATGGACAGGGGAAGGGGGCTACACCTTC. It is translated as CASRWTGEGGYTF. Full variable domain (remainder filled in from reference TRBV5-6 and TRBJ1-2): DAGVTQSPTHLIKTRGQQVTLRCSPKSGHDTVSWYQQALGQGPQFIFQYYEEEERQRGNFPDRFSGHQFPNYSSELNVNALLLGDSALYLCASRWTGEGGYTFGSGTRLTVV.

The CDR3 bases are TGTGCCAGCAGTTCCCTGGGGGGGGTCGACTATGGCTACACCTTC. Protein: CASSSLGGVDYGYTF. V usage is TRBV27 and J usage is TRBJ1-2, with a weak D call TRBD1 (5 bases). The germline V and J ends were trimmed by 4 bases and 3 bases, with 15 bases remaining between them. The CDR3 covers 15 residues. Germline lookup yields CDR1 MNHEY and CDR2 SMNVEV (reference sequence).

The chain is built from TRBV13 and TRBJ2-6, with D perhaps TRBD1 (5 bases). Germline V gene data show CDR1 as PRHDT and CDR2 as FYEKMQ (reference sequence). Deletions cut 5 bases from V and 2 bases from J, with 10 bases between. The CDR3 covers 15 residues. CDR3 nucleotide sequence: TGTGCCAGCAGCACCAAGACAGCTGGGGCCAACGTCCTGACTTTC. This gives the protein CASSTKTAGANVLTF.

The rearrangement uses TRBV9 and TRBJ2-7; 7 nucleotides align to TRBD2. V dropped 7 bases and J dropped 4; count of bases not matched to a gene: 8. Per the germline V gene, CDR1 is SGDLS and CDR2 is YYNGEE. The CDR3 contains 13 residues. The chain's CDR3 is CASGGGGPYEQYF. The CDR3 DNA reads TGTGCCAGCGGGGGGGGTGGACCGTACGAGCAGTACTTC.

The genes are TRBV6-1 and TRBJ2-7, with D possibly TRBD1 on 5 matching bases. V lost 6 bases, J lost 4 bases, and 13 bases lay in between. Germline V gene sequence: CDR1 MNHNS, CDR2 SASEGT. The CDR3 runs to 13 residues. CDR3 protein: CASSSGHLYEQYF. The DNA for the CDR3 is TGTGCCAGCAGCTCCGGACACCTTTACGAGCAGTACTTC.

This chain uses TRBV5-4 with TRBJ1-2; weak D call: TRBD1 (6 bases). The CDR3 spans 14 residues. In germline, CDR1 is SGHNT, CDR2 YYREEE (reference sequence). The V gene lost 4 bases and the J gene lost 2 bases, with 12 bases spanning the gap. CDR3 sequence: CASSPPDRNYGYTF. The CDR3 coding sequence is TGTGCCAGCAGCCCACCAGACAGGAACTATGGCTACACCTTC.

CDR3 bases: TGTGCCAGTAGTCCCGGGACAGGGGGTAATTCACCCCTCCACTTT. Amino acid sequence: CASSPGTGGNSPLHF. J is TRBJ1-6 and V is TRBV19; TRBD1 matches at 11 bases. Germline CDR1 reads LNHDA; CDR2 reads SQIVND (reference sequence). The V gene end was trimmed by 5 bases and the J gene end by 6 bases; junction bases not matched to a gene: 3. The CDR3 has 15 amino acids.